Listed here is a single TCR beta chain. There are a few counts of this clonotype. The specificity of this receptor is unknown. This may come from a read error, since a much larger clone is one base off. Stable Graves' hyperthyroidism was defined as the absence of progression to ophthalmopathy over 18 months of follow-up. Hyperthyroidism patients were newly diagnosed, had a disease duration of under 2 months, and were aged 18 to 65 years. Exclusion was applied to patients with uncontrolled infections, other autoimmune diseases, pregnancy or lactation. Diagnoses were established on the basis of clinical symptoms, serum thyroxine and TRAb, thyroid ultrasound, and orbital computed tomography. Ficoll-Paque density gradient centrifugation was used to isolate PBMCs from around 9.1 ml of fresh peripheral blood. Trizol reagent was used to extract total RNA, and RNA quality was then checked on an Agilent 2100 Bioanalyzer.

TCR beta CDR3 regions were amplified from RNA transcripts. A first-round RT-PCR of the TCR CDR3 used the HTBI primer set with the Qiagen OneStep RT-PCR kit. Libraries were constructed in a second round of multiplex PCR, after which size selection and purification were carried out. Paired-end sequencing of the libraries was performed with 100 bp reads on an Illumina HiSeq2000. From the authors' description of their analysis: Raw data were processed with SOAPnuke, discarding reads with adapters, uncalled bases, mean Phred below 15, or no exact constant-primer or identifier match. High-quality paired reads were merged with COPE v1.2.5, and unique nucleotide sequences were defined as clonotypes. MiTCR v1.1 was used to align the clonotypes against IMGT TRBV, TRBD and TRBJ reference segments. Only V-J combinations with frequency above 0.0001, covering 98% to 99.2% of repertoires, were analysed. A TCS score was defined as the ratio between F50 (clonal expansion) and ExV (chaos), using BLOSUM62-based TCRdist between CDR3 peptides within each V-J. Welch's t-statistics and random forest reduced just over 500 V-J features to around 14, which were used in a naive Bayes classifier (R e1071). TCRdb handled the public reads itself, with Q25 trimming in fastp and clone calling in MiXCR, and kept productive beta chains. Merged by CDR3 protein, the rows form single entries marked with the most common genes and DNA. It is TCRdb's table, rather than the study itself, that gives the V and J calls and clone size. This sample has 200,000 to 250,000 distinct CDR3 sequences in its table, and around 17% of those were observed once. Roughly 50% of the sample belongs to the ten largest clones.

The data were obtained in a study of T cells in Graves' hyperthyroidism and ophthalmopathy (dated by TCRdb to between 2018 and 2021). Looking at the study overall: Peripheral blood was collected at initial diagnosis, before any treatment. To identify TCR V-J signatures that set the groups apart, the researchers used a discovery cohort of more than 95 patients, made up of about 44 with Graves' ophthalmopathy and about 60 with stable Graves' hyperthyroidism. The roughly 100 discovery patients were randomly split 7:3 into training and test sets. Following sampling, methimazole starting at 30 mg daily was given to hyperthyroidism patients, and high-dose intravenous methylprednisolone was given to ophthalmopathy patients. In six Graves' hyperthyroidism patients, the study also compared T-cell repertoires from thyroid tissue with T-cell repertoires from blood. An independent validation cohort of around 20 hyperthyroidism patients and some 15 patients who later progressed to ophthalmopathy tested prospective prediction of ophthalmopathy. TCR Vbeta CDR3 sequencing of some 140 peripheral blood samples (about 45 ophthalmopathy, around 80 hyperthyroidism and some 17 progressor patients) is reported in the paper. What the study reported, not specific to this receptor: Most expanded thyroid clonotypes (frequency above 0.001) were also detected in blood, a finding suggesting that blood repertoires may reflect thyroid immune responses. Ophthalmopathy was separated from stable hyperthyroidism by a 13 V-J signature model, with approximately 89% sensitivity and approximately 81% specificity obtained in cross-validation and 80%/75% obtained in testing. During validation, the model predicted progression to ophthalmopathy a median of approximately 7 months ahead of onset, with 60% to 71% sensitivity and under 85% specificity. No statistical method was used to fix the sample size in advance, and group allocation was not hidden from the investigators.

Reading the germline V gene gives CDR1 SGHNT and CDR2 YENEEA. Spanning cysteine to phenylalanine, the CDR3 consists of 12 amino acids. Solely the CDR3 DNA is kept, with 36 bases framed from the first base. Sequences were obtained from blood. This sequence was found in a woman in her forties or fifties with Graves' hyperthyroidism. The rearranged chain carries TRBV11-3 and TRBJ2-1; a confident D gene designation cannot be given. The nucleotide sequence reads as follows: TGTGCCCGCAGCCCGTCCATCCATGAGCAGTTCTTC. Protein translation: CARSPSIHEQFF.